The clone carrying this T cell receptor beta chain has only a few counts. Original processing methods: Amplification of reference gene primers was used by the study to estimate nucleated cell counts. Profiling relied on immunoSEQ multiplex PCR, and the TCRdb table lists in-frame clones only, not all of them. That table furnishes V, J and clone size, whereas the DNA furnished D and trimming. The sample holds over 90,000 clones, 84% seen once. The sample comes from a study of blood T cell repertoires in COVID-19. Study-level information: Whether acute or convalescent, the COVID-19 samples came from the United States, Italy and Spain. Sample material is recorded as cDNA or gDNA derived from T cells, B-cell-depleted T cells, or PBMCs.

The CDR3 length is 14 residues. Germline trimming cut 4 bases from V and 9 bases from J; bases unmatched to any gene: 9. Germline V gene sequence: CDR1 SGHKS, CDR2 YYEKEE (reference sequence). The chain has TRBV5-5 and TRBJ1-4, with 7 positions matching TRBD1. The sequence was collected from a man aged 40-55 years with active or convalescent COVID-19. The specimen was peripheral blood. The CDR3 protein is CASSATGTDKKLFF. The CDR3 nucleotides are TGTGCCAGCAGCGCCACCGGGACAGATAAAAAACTGTTTTTT. The entire variable domain, with the rest obtained from reference TRBV5-5 and TRBJ1-4, is as follows: DAGVTQSPTHLIKTRGQQVTLRCSPISGHKSVSWYQQVLGQGPQFIFQYYEKEERGRGNFPDRFSARQFPNYSSELNVNALLLGDSALYLCASSATGTDKKLFFGSGTQLSVL.